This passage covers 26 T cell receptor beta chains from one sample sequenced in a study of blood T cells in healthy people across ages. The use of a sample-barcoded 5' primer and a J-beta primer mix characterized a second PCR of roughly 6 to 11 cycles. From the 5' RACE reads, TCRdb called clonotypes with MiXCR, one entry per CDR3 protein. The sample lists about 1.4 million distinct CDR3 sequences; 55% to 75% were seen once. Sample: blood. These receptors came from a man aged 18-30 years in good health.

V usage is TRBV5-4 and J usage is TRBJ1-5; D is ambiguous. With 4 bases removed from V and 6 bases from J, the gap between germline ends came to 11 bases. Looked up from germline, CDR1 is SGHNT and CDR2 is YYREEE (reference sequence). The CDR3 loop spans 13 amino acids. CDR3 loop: CASSTDPSQPQHF. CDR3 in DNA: TGTGCCAGCAGCACCGACCCAAGTCAGCCCCAGCATTTT.

The CDR3 is CASTGQGFETQYF. The CDR3 DNA is TGTGCCAGCACGGGACAGGGTTTCGAGACCCAGTACTTC. This chain links TRBV2 with TRBJ2-7, with 9 bases matching TRBD1. The DNA end lines up better with TRBJ2-5; the J call may be wrong. Germline values: CDR1 SNHLY, CDR2 FYNNEI. This CDR3 has 13 amino acids.

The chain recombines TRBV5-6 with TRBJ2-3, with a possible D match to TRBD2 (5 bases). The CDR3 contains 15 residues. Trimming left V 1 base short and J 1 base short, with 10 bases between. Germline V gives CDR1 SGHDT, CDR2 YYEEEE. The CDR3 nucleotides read TGTGCCAGCAGCTTGCTGACGAGGGGCACAGATACGCAGTATTTT. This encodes CASSLLTRGTDTQYF.

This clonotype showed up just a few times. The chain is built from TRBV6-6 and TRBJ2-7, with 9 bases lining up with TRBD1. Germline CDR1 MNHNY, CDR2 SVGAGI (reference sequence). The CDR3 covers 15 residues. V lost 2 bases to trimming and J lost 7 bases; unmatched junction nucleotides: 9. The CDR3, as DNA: TGTGCCAGCAGTTACGGGACAGGGAGATTTGGGGAGCAGTACTTC. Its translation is CASSYGTGRFGEQYF.

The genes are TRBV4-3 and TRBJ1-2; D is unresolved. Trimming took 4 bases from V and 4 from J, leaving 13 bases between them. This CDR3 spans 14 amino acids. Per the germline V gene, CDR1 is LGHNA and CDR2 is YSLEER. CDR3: CASSRGRGGYGYTF. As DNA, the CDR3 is TGCGCCAGCAGCCGGGGTCGGGGAGGCTATGGCTACACCTTC.

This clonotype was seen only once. The chain's CDR3 is CASSQTGTSGAKEQYF. The CDR3 DNA follows: TGTGCCAGCTCACAAACCGGGACTAGCGGGGCTAAAGAGCAGTACTTC. This chain joins TRBV18 and TRBJ2-7, with 13 bases lining up with TRBD2. Germline V CDR1 and CDR2: KGHSH, LQKENI. V shed 4 bases and J 7 bases; nucleotides not matched to a gene: 10. This CDR3 has 16 residues.

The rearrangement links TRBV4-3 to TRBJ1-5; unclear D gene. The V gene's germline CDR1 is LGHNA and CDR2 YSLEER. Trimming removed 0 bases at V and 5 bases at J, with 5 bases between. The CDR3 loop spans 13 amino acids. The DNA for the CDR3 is TGCGCCAGCAGCCAAGATTATTATCAGCCCCAGCATTTT. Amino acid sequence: CASSQDYYQPQHF.

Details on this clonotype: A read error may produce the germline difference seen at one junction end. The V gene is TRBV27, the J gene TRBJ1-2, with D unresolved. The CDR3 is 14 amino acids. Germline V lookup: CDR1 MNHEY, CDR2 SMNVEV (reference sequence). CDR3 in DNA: TGTGCCAGCAGTTCTGACATCCTGAGCTACGGCTGCACCTTC. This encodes CASSSDILSYGCTF.

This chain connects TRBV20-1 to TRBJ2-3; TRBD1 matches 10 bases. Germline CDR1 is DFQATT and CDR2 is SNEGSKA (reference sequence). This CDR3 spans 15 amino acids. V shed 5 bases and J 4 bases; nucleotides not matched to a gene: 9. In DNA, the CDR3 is TGCAGTGCTGCCACGGACAGGGGGACCCCAGATACGCAGTATTTT. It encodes CSAATDRGTPDTQYF.

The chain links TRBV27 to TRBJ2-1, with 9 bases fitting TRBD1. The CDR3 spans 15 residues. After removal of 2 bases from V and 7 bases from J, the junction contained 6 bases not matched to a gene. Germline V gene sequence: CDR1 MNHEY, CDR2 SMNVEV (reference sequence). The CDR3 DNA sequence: TGTGCCAGCAGTTTAGGGACAGGGCTCGCGAATGAGCAGTTCTTC. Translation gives CASSLGTGLANEQFF.

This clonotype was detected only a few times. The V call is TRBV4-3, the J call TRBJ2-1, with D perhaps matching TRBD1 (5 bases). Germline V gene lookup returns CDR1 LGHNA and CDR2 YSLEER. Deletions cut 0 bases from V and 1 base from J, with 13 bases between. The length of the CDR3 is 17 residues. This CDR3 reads CASSQDEWTLSYNEQFF. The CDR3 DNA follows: TGCGCCAGCAGCCAAGATGAGTGGACACTTTCCTACAATGAGCAGTTCTTC.

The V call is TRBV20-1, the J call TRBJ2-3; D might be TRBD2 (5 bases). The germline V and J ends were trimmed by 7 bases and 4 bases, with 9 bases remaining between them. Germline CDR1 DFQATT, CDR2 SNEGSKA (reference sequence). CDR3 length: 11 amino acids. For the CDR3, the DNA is TGCAGTGGAGACTACGCAGATACGCAGTATTTT. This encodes CSGDYADTQYF.

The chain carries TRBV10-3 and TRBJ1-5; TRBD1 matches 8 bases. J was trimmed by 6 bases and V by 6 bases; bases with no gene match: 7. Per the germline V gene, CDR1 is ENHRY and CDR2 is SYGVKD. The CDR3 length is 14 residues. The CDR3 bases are TGTGCCATCAGCCTGGACAGGGCTTCTCAGCCCCAGCATTTT. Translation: CAISLDRASQPQHF.

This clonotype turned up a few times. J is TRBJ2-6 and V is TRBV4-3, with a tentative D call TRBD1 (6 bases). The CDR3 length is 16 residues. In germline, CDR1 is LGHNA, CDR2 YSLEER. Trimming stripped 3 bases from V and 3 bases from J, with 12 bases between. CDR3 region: CASSQIQGFGANVLTF. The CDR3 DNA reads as TGCGCCAGCAGCCAGATACAGGGCTTTGGGGCCAACGTCCTGACTTTC.

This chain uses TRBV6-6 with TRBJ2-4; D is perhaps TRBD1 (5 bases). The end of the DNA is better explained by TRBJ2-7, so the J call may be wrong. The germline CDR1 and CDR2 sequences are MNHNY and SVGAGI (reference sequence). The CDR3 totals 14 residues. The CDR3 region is CASSYSKTRGEQYF. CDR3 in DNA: TGTGCCAGCAGTTACTCGAAAACAAGGGGCGAGCAGTACTTC.

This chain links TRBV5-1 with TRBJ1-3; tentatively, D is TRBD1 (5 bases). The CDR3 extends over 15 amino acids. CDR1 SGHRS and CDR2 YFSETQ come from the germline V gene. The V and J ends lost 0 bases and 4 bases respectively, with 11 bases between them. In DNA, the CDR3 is TGCGCCAGCAGCTTGGCCGGGAGACAGGGAAACACCATATATTTT. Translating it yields CASSLAGRQGNTIYF. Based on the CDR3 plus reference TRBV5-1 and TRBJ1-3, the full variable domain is KAGVTQTPRYLIKTRGQQVTLSCSPISGHRSVSWYQQTPGQGLQFLFEYFSETQRNKGNFPGRFSGRQFSNSRSEMNVSTLELGDSALYLCASSLAGRQGNTIYFGEGSWLTVV.

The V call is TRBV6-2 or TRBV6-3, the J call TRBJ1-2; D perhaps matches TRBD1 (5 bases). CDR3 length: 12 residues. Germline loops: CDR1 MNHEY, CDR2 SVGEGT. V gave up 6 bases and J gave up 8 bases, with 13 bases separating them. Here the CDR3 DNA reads TGTGCCAGCAGGCGACAGTGGCCGGGCTACACCTTC. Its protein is CASRRQWPGYTF.

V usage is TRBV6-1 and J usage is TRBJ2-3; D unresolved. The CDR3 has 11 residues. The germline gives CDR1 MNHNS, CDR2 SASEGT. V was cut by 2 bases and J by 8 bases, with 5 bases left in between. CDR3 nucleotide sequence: TGTGCCAGCAGTGAATACCTTACGCAGTATTTT. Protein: CASSEYLTQYF.

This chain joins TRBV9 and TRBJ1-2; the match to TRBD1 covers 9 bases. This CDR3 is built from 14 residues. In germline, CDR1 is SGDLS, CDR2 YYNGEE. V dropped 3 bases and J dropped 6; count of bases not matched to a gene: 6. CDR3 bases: TGTGCCAGCAGCGCAGGACAGGGGAGGGATGGCTACACCTTC. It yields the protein CASSAGQGRDGYTF.

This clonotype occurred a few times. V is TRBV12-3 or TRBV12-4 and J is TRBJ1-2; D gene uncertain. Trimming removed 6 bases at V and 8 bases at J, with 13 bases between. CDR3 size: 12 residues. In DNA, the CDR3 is TGTGCCAGCAGCCCTCTAAGCCACGGCTACACCTTC. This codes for CASSPLSHGYTF.

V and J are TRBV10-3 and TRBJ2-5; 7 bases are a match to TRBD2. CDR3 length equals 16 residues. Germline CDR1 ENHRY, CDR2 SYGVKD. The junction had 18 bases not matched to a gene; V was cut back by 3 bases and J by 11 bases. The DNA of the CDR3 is TGTGCCATCAGTGATCCCTGGACGGGGGGTAGGAATGAGCAGTACTTC. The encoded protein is CAISDPWTGGRNEQYF.

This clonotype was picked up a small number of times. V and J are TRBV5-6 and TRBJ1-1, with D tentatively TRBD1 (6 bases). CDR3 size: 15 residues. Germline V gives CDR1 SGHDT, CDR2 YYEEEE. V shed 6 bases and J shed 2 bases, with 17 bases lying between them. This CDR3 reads CASTPRGVRNTEAFF. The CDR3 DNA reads TGTGCCAGCACCCCGAGGGGGGTGCGAAACACTGAAGCTTTCTTT.

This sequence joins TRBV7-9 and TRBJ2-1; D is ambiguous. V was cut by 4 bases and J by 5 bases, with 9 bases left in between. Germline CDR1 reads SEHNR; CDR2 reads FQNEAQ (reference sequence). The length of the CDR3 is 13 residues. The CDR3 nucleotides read TGTGCCAGCAGCTCCCTCCCCCACAATGAGCAGTTCTTC. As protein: CASSSLPHNEQFF.

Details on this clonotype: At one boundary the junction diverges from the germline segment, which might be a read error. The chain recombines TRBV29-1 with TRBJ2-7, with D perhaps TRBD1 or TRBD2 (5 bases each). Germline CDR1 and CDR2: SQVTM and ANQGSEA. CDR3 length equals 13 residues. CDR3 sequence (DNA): TGCAGCGCTCTTGGGGGTATCCTCTACGGGCAGTACTTC. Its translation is CSALGGILYGQYF.

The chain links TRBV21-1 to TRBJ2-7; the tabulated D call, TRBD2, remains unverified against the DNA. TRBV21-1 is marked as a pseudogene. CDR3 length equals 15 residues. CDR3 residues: CASSNGTSGVYEQYF. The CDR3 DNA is TGTGCCAGCAGCAACGGAACTAGCGGGGTGTACGAGCAGTACTTC.

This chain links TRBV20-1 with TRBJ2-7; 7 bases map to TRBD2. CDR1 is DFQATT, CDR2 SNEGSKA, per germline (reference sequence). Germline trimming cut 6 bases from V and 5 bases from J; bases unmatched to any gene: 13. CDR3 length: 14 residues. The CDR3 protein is CSAKRGREENEQYF. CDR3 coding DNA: TGCAGTGCAAAGAGAGGACGGGAGGAGAACGAGCAGTACTTC.